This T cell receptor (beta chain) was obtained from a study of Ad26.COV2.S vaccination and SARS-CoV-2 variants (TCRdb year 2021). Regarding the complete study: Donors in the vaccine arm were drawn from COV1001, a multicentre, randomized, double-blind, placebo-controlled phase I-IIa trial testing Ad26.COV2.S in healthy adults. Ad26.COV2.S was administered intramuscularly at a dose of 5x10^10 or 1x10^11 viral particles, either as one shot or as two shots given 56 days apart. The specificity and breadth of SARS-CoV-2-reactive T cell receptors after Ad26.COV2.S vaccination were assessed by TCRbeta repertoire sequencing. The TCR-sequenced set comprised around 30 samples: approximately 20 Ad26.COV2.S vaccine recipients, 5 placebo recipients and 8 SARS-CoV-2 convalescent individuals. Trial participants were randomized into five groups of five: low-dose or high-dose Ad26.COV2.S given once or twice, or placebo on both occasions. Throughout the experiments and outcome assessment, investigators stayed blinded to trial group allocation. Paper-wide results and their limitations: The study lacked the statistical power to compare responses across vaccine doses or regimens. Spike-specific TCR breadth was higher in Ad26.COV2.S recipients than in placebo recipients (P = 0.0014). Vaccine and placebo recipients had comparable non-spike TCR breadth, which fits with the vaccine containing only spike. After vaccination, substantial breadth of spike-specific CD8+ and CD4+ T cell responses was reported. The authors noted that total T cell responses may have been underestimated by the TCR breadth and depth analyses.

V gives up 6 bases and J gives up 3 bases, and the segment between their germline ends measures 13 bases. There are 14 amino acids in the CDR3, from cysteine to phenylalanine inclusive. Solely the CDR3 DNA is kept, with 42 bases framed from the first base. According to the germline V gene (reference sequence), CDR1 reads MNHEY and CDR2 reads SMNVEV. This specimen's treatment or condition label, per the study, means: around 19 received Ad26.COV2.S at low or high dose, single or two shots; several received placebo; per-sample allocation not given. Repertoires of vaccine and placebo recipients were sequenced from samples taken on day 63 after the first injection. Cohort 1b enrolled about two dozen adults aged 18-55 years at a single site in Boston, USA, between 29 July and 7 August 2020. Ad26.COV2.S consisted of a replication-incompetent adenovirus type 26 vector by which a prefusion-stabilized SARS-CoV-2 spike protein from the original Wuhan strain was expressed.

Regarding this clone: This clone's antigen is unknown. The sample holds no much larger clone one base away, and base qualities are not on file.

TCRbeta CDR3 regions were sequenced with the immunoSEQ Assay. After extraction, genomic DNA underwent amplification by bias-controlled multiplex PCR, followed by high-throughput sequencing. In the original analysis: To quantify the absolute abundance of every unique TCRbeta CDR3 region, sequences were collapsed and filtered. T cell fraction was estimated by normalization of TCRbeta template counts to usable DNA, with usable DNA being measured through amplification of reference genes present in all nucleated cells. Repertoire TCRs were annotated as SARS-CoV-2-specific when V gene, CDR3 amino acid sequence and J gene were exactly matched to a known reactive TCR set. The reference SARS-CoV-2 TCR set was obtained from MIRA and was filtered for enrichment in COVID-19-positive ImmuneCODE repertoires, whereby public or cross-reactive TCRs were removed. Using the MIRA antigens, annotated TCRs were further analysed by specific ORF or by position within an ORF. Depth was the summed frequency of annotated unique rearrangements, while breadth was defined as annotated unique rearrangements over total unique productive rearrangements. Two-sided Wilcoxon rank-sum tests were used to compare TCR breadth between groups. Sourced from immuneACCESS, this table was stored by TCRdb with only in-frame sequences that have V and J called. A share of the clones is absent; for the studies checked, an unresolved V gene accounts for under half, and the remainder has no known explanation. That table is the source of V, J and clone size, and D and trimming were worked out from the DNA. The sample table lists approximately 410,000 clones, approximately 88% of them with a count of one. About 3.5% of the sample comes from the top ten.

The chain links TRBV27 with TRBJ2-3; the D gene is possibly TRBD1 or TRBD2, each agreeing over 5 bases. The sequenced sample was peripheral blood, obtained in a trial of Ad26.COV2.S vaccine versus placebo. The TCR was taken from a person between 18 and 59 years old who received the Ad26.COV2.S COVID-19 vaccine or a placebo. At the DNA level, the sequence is TGTGCCAGCAGGGGACCCTTCCTTACAGATACGCAGTATTTT. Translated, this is CASRGPFLTDTQYF.